A single sample is the source of the 31 T cell receptor beta chains below, sequenced in a study of cytomegalovirus exposure and HLA in healthy donors. 60 Vbeta and 13 Jbeta primers were used in PCR. Assay: immunoSEQ multiplex PCR; the TCRdb copy retains only in-frame clones and omits some. The table gives 120,000 to 150,000 clones; the top ten clones make up about 2.5% of it. Material: PBMCs. The receptor source for this set is a middle-aged man in good health and CMV-seronegative.

The chain links TRBV5-4 to TRBJ2-7; possibly TRBD1 for D (7 bases). Germline V CDR1 and CDR2: SGHNT, YYREEE (reference sequence). The V end lost 4 bases, the J end lost 4 bases, and 21 bases lay between the germline ends. There are 16 residues in the CDR3. Here the CDR3 reads CASSPALAGGSYEQYF. The CDR3 nucleotides read TGTGCCAGCAGCCCTGCTTTGGCAGGGGGGTCTTACGAGCAGTACTTC.

The chain employs TRBV27 and TRBJ1-1; unclear D gene. The CDR3 spans 13 residues. Germline values: CDR1 MNHEY, CDR2 SMNVEV (reference sequence). Trimming shortened V by 3 bases and J by 5 bases, and 10 bases separated the two germline ends. CDR3 in DNA: TGTGCCAGCAGTTTGGGTAAGCGGACTGAAGCTTTCTTT. This gives the protein CASSLGKRTEAFF.

The J gene is TRBJ2-1, the V gene TRBV6-4, with D possibly TRBD1 on 6 matching bases. Germline V gives CDR1 MRHNA, CDR2 SNTAGT. Trimming shortened V by 2 bases and J by 4 bases, and 15 bases separated the two germline ends. The CDR3 is made up of 16 amino acids. CDR3 nucleotide sequence: TGTGCCAGCAGTGACAAACAGTCAGGGGCTTACAATGAGCAGTTCTTC. The encoded protein is CASSDKQSGAYNEQFF.

The V gene is TRBV15, the J gene TRBJ2-5, with TRBD1 matching 10 bases. Germline CDR1 is LNHNV and CDR2 is YYDKDF (reference sequence). Trimming took 2 bases from V and 4 from J; bases not matched to a gene: 7. The CDR3 loop spans 16 amino acids. In DNA, the CDR3 is TGTGCCACCAGCAGACTCCAGACAGGGGGCGCAGAGACCCAGTACTTC. It specifies CATSRLQTGGAETQYF.

The rearrangement links TRBV29-1 to TRBJ2-3, with D possibly matching TRBD1 (5 bases). V lost 1 base to trimming and J lost 0 bases, with 11 bases between them. The CDR3 is made up of 15 amino acids. Germline values: CDR1 SQVTM, CDR2 ANQGSEA. CDR3 residues: CSVEGGTTSTDTQYF. CDR3 bases: TGCAGCGTTGAAGGGGGCACTACTAGCACAGATACGCAGTATTTT.

The rearrangement joins TRBV9 to TRBJ1-1; no definite D call. Germline assignment: CDR1 SGDLS and CDR2 YYNGEE. V lost 4 bases, J lost 1 base, and 11 bases lay in between. The CDR3 is made up of 14 amino acids. As DNA, the CDR3 is TGTGCCAGCAGCACGGGGTTTACGAACACTGAAGCTTTCTTT. It specifies CASSTGFTNTEAFF.

The rearrangement links TRBV5-1 to TRBJ2-1, with 7 nucleotides matching TRBD2. J gave up 7 bases and V 0 bases, and 7 bases lay outside the gene matches. CDR1 is SGHRS, CDR2 YFSETQ, per germline. The CDR3 is 15 amino acids. The CDR3 DNA sequence: TGCGCCAGCAGCTTGGCCTCGTCGGGGGGAAATGAGCAGTTCTTC. It encodes CASSLASSGGNEQFF.

The chain combines TRBV5-1 with TRBJ2-6; TRBD1 matches at 8 bases. Losses at the gene ends were 4 bases for V and 1 base for J; bases not matched to a gene: 10. The CDR3 consists of 18 residues. CDR1 and CDR2 from the germline V gene are SGHRS and YFSETQ. CDR3 loop: CASSTWTGPFSGANVLTF. In nucleotides, the CDR3 is TGCGCCAGCAGCACGTGGACAGGGCCGTTTTCTGGGGCCAACGTCCTGACTTTC. The full variable domain, completed using reference TRBV5-1 and TRBJ2-6, is KAGVTQTPRYLIKTRGQQVTLSCSPISGHRSVSWYQQTPGQGLQFLFEYFSETQRNKGNFPGRFSGRQFSNSRSEMNVSTLELGDSALYLCASSTWTGPFSGANVLTFGAGSRLTVL.

The J gene is TRBJ2-3, the V gene TRBV28, with D tentatively TRBD1 (6 bases). V lost 5 bases and J 0 bases, leaving 18 bases between the germline ends. The CDR3 loop spans 17 amino acids. Per the germline V gene, CDR1 is MDHEN and CDR2 is SYDVKM. CDR3 nucleotide sequence: TGTGCCAGCAGTGCCAGGGGCCGTTCACCTAGCACAGATACGCAGTATTTT. This gives the protein CASSARGRSPSTDTQYF. The complete variable domain, with remaining parts taken from reference TRBV28 and TRBJ2-3, reads DVKVTQSSRYLVKRTGEKVFLECVQDMDHENMFWYRQDPGLGLRLIYFSYDVKMKEKGDIPEGYSVSREKKERFSLILESASTNQTSMYLCASSARGRSPSTDTQYFGPGTRLTVL.

The chain employs TRBV2 and TRBJ1-5; the D is unclear. CDR3 length: 14 amino acids. The germline CDR1 and CDR2 sequences are SNHLY and FYNNEI. V dropped 4 bases and J dropped 1 base, with 8 bases sitting between them. The CDR3 reads CASSGALSNQPQHF. For the CDR3, the DNA is TGTGCCAGCAGTGGCGCATTGAGCAATCAGCCCCAGCATTTT.

The chain combines TRBV7-7 with TRBJ2-2; possibly TRBD1 for D (6 bases). CDR3 length: 14 amino acids. Trimming shortened V by 6 bases and J by 2 bases, and 10 bases separated the two germline ends. Per germline, CDR1 SSHAT and CDR2 FNYEAQ (reference sequence). The CDR3 region is CASSPDRNTGELFF. The CDR3 nucleotides read TGTGCCAGCAGTCCGGACAGAAACACCGGGGAGCTGTTTTTT.

V usage is TRBV27 and J usage is TRBJ1-5; perhaps TRBD1 as D (5 bases). In germline, CDR1 is MNHEY, CDR2 SMNVEV (reference sequence). The CDR3 is 14 residues long. V lost 5 bases, J lost 4 bases, and 12 bases lay in between. CDR3 bases: TGTGCCAGCAGTCTATTGTCAGGGAATCAGCCCCAGCATTTT. Its protein is CASSLLSGNQPQHF.

The gene calls are TRBV5-1 and TRBJ1-4, with D perhaps TRBD1 (6 bases). This CDR3 has 14 residues. Germline lookup yields CDR1 SGHRS and CDR2 YFSETQ. V lost 4 bases and J 4 bases, leaving 11 bases between the germline ends. In DNA, the CDR3 is TGCGCCAGCAGCCTCGGACAGCTTAATGAAAAACTGTTTTTT. It specifies CASSLGQLNEKLFF.

This chain connects TRBV7-2 to TRBJ2-1, with D perhaps matching TRBD1 (5 bases). The CDR3 has 13 residues. The V end lost 7 bases, the J end lost 7 bases, and 14 bases lay between the germline ends. Looked up from germline, CDR1 is SGHTA and CDR2 is FQGNSA. This CDR3 is CASNRAGINEQFF. The CDR3 bases are TGTGCCAGCAACCGGGCAGGGATAAATGAGCAGTTCTTC.

The rearrangement uses TRBV7-8 and TRBJ2-5; D is perhaps TRBD1 (5 bases). Between the trimmed V and J ends, which lost 1 base and 2 bases, there was a span of 11 bases. Germline-derived CDR1 and CDR2 are SGHVS and FQNEAQ. The CDR3 is made up of 15 amino acids. The CDR3: CASSLVQGAQETQYF. CDR3 bases: TGTGCCAGCAGCTTAGTCCAAGGGGCTCAAGAGACCCAGTACTTC.

The rearrangement links TRBV7-9 to TRBJ2-1, with TRBD2 identical over 9 bases. The length of the CDR3 is 15 residues. Germline V gene sequence: CDR1 SEHNR, CDR2 FQNEAQ (reference sequence). J gave up 4 bases and V 2 bases, and 3 bases lay outside the gene matches. The CDR3 reads CASSLSSGGYNEQFF. The CDR3 bases are TGTGCCAGCAGCTTATCGAGCGGGGGGTACAATGAGCAGTTCTTC.

The chain uses TRBV5-1 and TRBJ2-2; D is perhaps TRBD1 (6 bases). Germline V gene sequence: CDR1 SGHRS, CDR2 YFSETQ. The CDR3 sequence is 15 residues long. V dropped 0 bases and J dropped 1 base, with 7 bases sitting between them. DNA of the CDR3: TGCGCCAGCAGCTTGGTGGGACAGAACACCGGGGAGCTGTTTTTT. This encodes CASSLVGQNTGELFF. The full variable domain, rest sourced from reference TRBV5-1 and TRBJ2-2, is KAGVTQTPRYLIKTRGQQVTLSCSPISGHRSVSWYQQTPGQGLQFLFEYFSETQRNKGNFPGRFSGRQFSNSRSEMNVSTLELGDSALYLCASSLVGQNTGELFFGEGSRLTVL.

The chain has TRBV28 and TRBJ1-1; TRBD1 matches 8 bases. Germline V lookup: CDR1 MDHEN, CDR2 SYDVKM. CDR3 size: 12 residues. V was pared by 5 bases and J by 10 bases, with 6 bases of the junction left unmatched. The CDR3 is CASSTPTGGAFF. CDR3 nucleotide sequence: TGTGCCAGCAGTACACCAACAGGGGGAGCTTTCTTT.

This chain connects TRBV18 to TRBJ1-4; D is possibly TRBD1 (5 bases). V was shortened by 3 bases and J by 1 base, with 12 bases between the two germline ends. The CDR3 is 16 amino acids. From germline, CDR1 is KGHSH and CDR2 LQKENI. The CDR3 sequence is CASSPLAGQTNEKLFF. The CDR3 nucleotides are TGTGCCAGCTCACCGCTGGCAGGGCAAACTAATGAAAAACTGTTTTTT.

This chain connects TRBV9 to TRBJ1-2; D is ambiguous. The CDR3 extends over 11 amino acids. Germline V CDR1 and CDR2: SGDLS, YYNGEE. V dropped 1 base and J dropped 10 bases, with 8 bases sitting between them. The CDR3 DNA reads TGTGCCAGCAGCGTATTTCAGGTCTACACCTTC. It is translated as CASSVFQVYTF. The variable domain in full, with the rest retrieved from reference TRBV9 and TRBJ1-2, is DSGVTQTPKHLITATGQRVTLRCSPRSGDLSVYWYQQSLDQGLQFLIQYYNGEERAKGNILERFSAQQFPDLHSELNLSSLELGDSALYFCASSVFQVYTFGSGTRLTVV.

CDR3 DNA sequence: TGTGCCAGTAGTATCGGTTGGGCCAATCAGCCCCAGCATTTT. Protein product: CASSIGWANQPQHF. The rearrangement links TRBV19 to TRBJ1-5; the D is unclear. This CDR3 has 14 amino acids. V lost 3 bases, J lost 3 bases, and 9 bases lay in between. The germline V gene encodes CDR1 LNHDA and CDR2 SQIVND (reference sequence). The variable domain in full, completed from reference TRBV19 and TRBJ1-5, reads DGGITQSPKYLFRKEGQNVTLSCEQNLNHDAMYWYRQDPGQGLRLIYYSQIVNDFQKGDIAEGYSVSREKKESFPLTVTSAQKNPTAFYLCASSIGWANQPQHFGDGTRLSIL.

The gene calls are TRBV7-6 and TRBJ2-2, with D tentatively TRBD1 (5 bases). Deletions cut 5 bases from V and 3 bases from J, with 7 bases between. This CDR3 has 13 amino acids. Germline CDR1 SGHVS, CDR2 FNYEAQ. CDR3 sequence: CASSTRDTGELFF. The DNA for the CDR3 is TGTGCCAGCAGCACCAGGGACACCGGGGAGCTGTTTTTT.

The V and J genes are TRBV6-8 and TRBJ2-5; 9 bases match TRBD1. CDR1 is MNHGY and CDR2 is SAAAGT in the germline V gene. The CDR3 consists of 18 residues. V was pared by 6 bases and J by 3 bases, with 17 bases of the junction left unmatched. CDR3 protein: CASSLDRGRRQKKETQYF. For the CDR3, the DNA is TGTGCCAGCAGCTTGGACAGGGGCCGACGACAGAAAAAAGAGACCCAGTACTTC.

CDR3 loop: CASSFLTGGDEKLFF. In nucleotides, the CDR3 is TGCGCCAGCAGCTTTCTTACAGGGGGCGATGAAAAACTGTTTTTT. V and J are TRBV5-1 and TRBJ1-4; 9 bases align to TRBD1. The junction had 5 bases not matched to a gene; V was cut back by 2 bases and J by 6 bases. CDR1 SGHRS and CDR2 YFSETQ come from the germline V gene. This CDR3 has 15 amino acids.

The chain combines TRBV11-2 with TRBJ2-7; 9 bases match TRBD2. Looked up from germline, CDR1 is SGHAT and CDR2 is FQNNGV. The V and J ends lost 5 bases and 6 bases, in that order; junction bases with no gene match: 8. The CDR3 runs 14 residues. Here the CDR3 reads CASSVLAGGPEQYF. The CDR3 DNA reads as TGTGCCAGCAGCGTTCTCGCGGGGGGGCCCGAGCAGTACTTC.

The CDR3 loop reads CASSGQGSGTDTQYF. CDR3 DNA sequence: TGTGCCAGCAGTGGACAGGGATCCGGGACAGATACGCAGTATTTT. The genes are TRBV6-1 and TRBJ2-3; 7 nucleotides agree with TRBD1. V dropped 4 bases and J dropped 3; count of bases not matched to a gene: 7. The length of the CDR3 is 15 residues. Per the germline V gene, CDR1 is MNHNS and CDR2 is SASEGT.

The rearrangement joins TRBV4-3 to TRBJ2-5; 10 bases are a match to TRBD1. The CDR3 sequence is 15 residues long. Germline V gene data show CDR1 as LGHNA and CDR2 as YSLEER. The trim removed 4 bases at V and 2 bases at J, leaving 4 bases unmatched. CDR3 coding DNA: TGCGCCAGCAGCCCTGGGACAGGGGAGCAAGAGACCCAGTACTTC. Amino acid sequence: CASSPGTGEQETQYF.

The rearrangement links TRBV2 to TRBJ1-1, with unresolved D. From germline, CDR1 is SNHLY and CDR2 FYNNEI. This CDR3 comprises 12 residues. Trimming took 6 bases from V and 7 from J, leaving 12 bases between them. The CDR3 sequence: CASREQTGEAFF. CDR3 DNA sequence: TGTGCCAGCAGAGAACAGACGGGTGAAGCTTTCTTT.

The V call is TRBV5-4, the J call TRBJ1-2; 12 bases are shared with TRBD1. V lost 4 bases to trimming and J lost 4 bases; unmatched junction nucleotides: 5. Looked up from germline, CDR1 is SGHNT and CDR2 is YYREEE (reference sequence). The CDR3 contains 15 residues. CDR3 in DNA: TGTGCCAGCAGCGGGACAGGGGGCGTGGGCTATGGCTACACCTTC. This translates into CASSGTGGVGYGYTF. The whole variable domain, filled in from reference TRBV5-4 and TRBJ1-2, reads ETGVTQSPTHLIKTRGQQVTLRCSSQSGHNTVSWYQQALGQGPQFIFQYYREEENGRGNFPPRFSGLQFPNYSSELNVNALELDDSALYLCASSGTGGVGYGYTFGSGTRLTVV.

This rearrangement joins TRBV5-4 to TRBJ2-7; 8 bases are shared with TRBD2. The CDR3 extends over 14 amino acids. With V trimmed by 3 bases and J by 4 bases, 6 bases remained unmatched. CDR1 is SGHNT, CDR2 YYREEE, per germline (reference sequence). CDR3 loop: CASSSGGAQYEQYF. The CDR3 DNA reads TGTGCCAGCAGCTCCGGGGGGGCTCAGTACGAGCAGTACTTC.

The CDR3 nucleotides are TGTGCCACCAGCGTACAGAGCACAGATACGCAGTATTTT. Its translation: CATSVQSTDTQYF. The chain has TRBV15 and TRBJ2-3; D unresolved. The germline V and J ends were trimmed by 5 bases and 0 bases, with 6 bases remaining between them. This CDR3 is built from 13 residues. Looked up from germline, CDR1 is LNHNV and CDR2 is YYDKDF (reference sequence).